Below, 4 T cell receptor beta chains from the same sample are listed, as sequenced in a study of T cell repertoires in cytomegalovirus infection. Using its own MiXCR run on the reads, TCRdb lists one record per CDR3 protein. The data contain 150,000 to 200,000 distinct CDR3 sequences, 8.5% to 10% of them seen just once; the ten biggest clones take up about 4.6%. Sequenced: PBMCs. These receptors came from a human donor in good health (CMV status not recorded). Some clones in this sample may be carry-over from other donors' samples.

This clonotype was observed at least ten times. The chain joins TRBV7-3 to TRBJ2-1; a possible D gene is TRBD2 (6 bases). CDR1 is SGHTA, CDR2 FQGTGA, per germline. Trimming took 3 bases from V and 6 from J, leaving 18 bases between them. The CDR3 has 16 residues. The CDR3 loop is CASSLAGAGGFNEQFF. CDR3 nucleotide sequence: TGTGCCAGCAGCTTGGCCGGAGCCGGAGGGTTCAATGAGCAGTTCTTC.

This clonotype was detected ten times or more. Written as DNA, the CDR3 is TGTGCCAGCAGCCTAAGGTCGAGAGGCTCCTACGAGCAGTACTTC. Its protein product is CASSLRSRGSYEQYF. The V call is TRBV7-9, the J call TRBJ2-7; no clear D. Trimming removed 5 bases from V and 0 bases from J, with 14 bases in between. CDR3 length: 15 amino acids. CDR1 is SEHNR, CDR2 FQNEAQ, per germline (reference sequence).

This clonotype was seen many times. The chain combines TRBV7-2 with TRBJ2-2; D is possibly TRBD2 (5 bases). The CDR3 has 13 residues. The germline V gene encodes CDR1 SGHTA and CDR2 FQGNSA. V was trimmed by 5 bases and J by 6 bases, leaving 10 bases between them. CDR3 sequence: CASSKLGPGELFF. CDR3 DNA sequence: TGTGCCAGCAGCAAACTAGGCCCCGGGGAGCTGTTTTTT.

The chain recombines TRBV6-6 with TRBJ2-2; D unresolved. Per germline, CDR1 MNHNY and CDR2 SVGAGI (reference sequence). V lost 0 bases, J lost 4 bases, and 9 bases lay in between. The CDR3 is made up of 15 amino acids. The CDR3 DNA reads TGTGCCAGCAGTTACTCGTGGCAATCCACCGGGGAGCTGTTTTTT. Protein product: CASSYSWQSTGELFF.